The TCR beta chain under discussion was sequenced for a study of blood T cell repertoires in COVID-19. Looking at the study overall: Italy, Spain and the United States were the sources of the convalescent and acute COVID-19 samples. PBMCs, B-cell-depleted T cells, or T cells were the source of the cDNA or gDNA that made up the material.

In the authors' methods: Estimates of nucleated cell counts were drawn from the amplification of reference gene primers. The assay was immunoSEQ multiplex PCR, and TCRdb's table has in-frame clones only and misses some. That table supplies the V and J calls and clone size; D and trimming were determined from the DNA. This sample has more than 100,000 clones, with approximately 80% found just once. The CDR3 totals 13 residues. Germline loops: CDR1 SGHDT, CDR2 YYEEEE. Trimming stripped 0 bases from V and 5 bases from J, with 7 bases between. This sequence was found in a woman aged 60 to 75 with active or convalescent COVID-19. The chain couples TRBV5-6 to TRBJ2-3; D not resolved. The sequencing sample was made of peripheral blood. The CDR3 reads CASSLDRRDTQYF. The CDR3 bases are TGTGCCAGCAGCTTGGACAGAAGAGATACGCAGTATTTT.